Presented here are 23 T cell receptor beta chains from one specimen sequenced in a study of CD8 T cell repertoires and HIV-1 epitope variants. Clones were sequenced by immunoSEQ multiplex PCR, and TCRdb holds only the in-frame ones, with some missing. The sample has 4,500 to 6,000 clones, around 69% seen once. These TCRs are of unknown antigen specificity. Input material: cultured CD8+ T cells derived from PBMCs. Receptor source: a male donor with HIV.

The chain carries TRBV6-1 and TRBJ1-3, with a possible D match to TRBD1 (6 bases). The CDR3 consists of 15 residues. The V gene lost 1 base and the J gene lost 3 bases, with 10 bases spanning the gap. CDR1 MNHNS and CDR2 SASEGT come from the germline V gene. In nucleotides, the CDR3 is TGTGCCAGCAGTGAAGGAAGGACAGATGGAAACACCATATATTTT. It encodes CASSEGRTDGNTIYF.

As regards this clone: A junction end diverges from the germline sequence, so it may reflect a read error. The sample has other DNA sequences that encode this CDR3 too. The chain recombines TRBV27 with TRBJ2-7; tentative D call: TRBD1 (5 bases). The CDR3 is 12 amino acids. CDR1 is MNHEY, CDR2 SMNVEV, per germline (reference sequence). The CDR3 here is CASSYDSYEQYF. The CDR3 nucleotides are TGTGCCAGCAGTTACGACAGCTACGAACAGTACTTC.

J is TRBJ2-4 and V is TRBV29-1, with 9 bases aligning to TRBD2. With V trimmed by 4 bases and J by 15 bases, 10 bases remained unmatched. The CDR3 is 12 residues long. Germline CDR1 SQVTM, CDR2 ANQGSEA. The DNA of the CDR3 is TGCAGCGTTGTCCTGGGGTCGGGACTAGCGTACTTC. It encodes CSVVLGSGLAYF.

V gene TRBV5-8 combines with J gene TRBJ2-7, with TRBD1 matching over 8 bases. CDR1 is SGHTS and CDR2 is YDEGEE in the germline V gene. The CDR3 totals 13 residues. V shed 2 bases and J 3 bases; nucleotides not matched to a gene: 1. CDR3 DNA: TGTGCCAGCAGCTTACAGGGGGACTACGAGCAGTACTTC. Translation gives CASSLQGDYEQYF.

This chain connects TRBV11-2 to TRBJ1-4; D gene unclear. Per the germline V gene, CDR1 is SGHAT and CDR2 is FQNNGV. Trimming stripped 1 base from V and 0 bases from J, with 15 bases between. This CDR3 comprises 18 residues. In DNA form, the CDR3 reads TGTGCCAGCAGCTTAGGACGTGGGCACCGCGCAACTAATGAAAAACTGTTTTTT. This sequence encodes CASSLGRGHRATNEKLFF.

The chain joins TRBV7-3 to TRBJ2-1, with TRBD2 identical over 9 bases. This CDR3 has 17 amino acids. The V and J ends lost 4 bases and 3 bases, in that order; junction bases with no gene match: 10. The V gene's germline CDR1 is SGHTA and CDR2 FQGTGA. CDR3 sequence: CASSSADSGGLYNEQFF. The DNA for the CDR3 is TGTGCCAGCAGCTCCGCGGACAGCGGGGGGCTCTACAATGAGCAGTTCTTC.

The CDR3 DNA sequence: TGCGCCAGCAGCTTGGCTTCTCTAATCGATCAGTTCTTC. It yields the protein CASSLASLIDQFF. The V and J genes are TRBV5-1 and TRBJ2-1; D is ambiguous. The CDR3 consists of 13 residues. V gave up 0 bases and J gave up 13 bases, with 14 bases separating them. Per germline, CDR1 SGHRS and CDR2 YFSETQ. Based on the CDR3 plus reference TRBV5-1 and TRBJ2-1, the full variable domain is KAGVTQTPRYLIKTRGQQVTLSCSPISGHRSVSWYQQTPGQGLQFLFEYFSETQRNKGNFPGRFSGRQFSNSRSEMNVSTLELGDSALYLCASSLASLIDQFFGPGTRLTVL.

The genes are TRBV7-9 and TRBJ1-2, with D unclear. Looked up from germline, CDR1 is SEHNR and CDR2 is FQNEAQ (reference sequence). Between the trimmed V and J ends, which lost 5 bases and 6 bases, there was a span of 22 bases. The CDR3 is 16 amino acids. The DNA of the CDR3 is TGTGCCAGCAGCCACGCCGGAGTGGTTGGGCAAGATGGCTACACCTTC. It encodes CASSHAGVVGQDGYTF. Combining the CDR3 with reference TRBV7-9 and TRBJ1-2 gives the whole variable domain DTGVSQNPRHKITKRGQNVTFRCDPISEHNRLYWYRQTLGQGPEFLTYFQNEAQLEKSRLLSDRFSAERPKGSFSTLEIQRTEQGDSAMYLCASSHAGVVGQDGYTFGSGTRLTVV.

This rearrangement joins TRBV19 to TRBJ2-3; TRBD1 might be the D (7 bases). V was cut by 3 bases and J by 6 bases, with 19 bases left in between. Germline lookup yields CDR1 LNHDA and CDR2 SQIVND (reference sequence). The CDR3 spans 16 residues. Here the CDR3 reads CASSISNQGGRDTQYF. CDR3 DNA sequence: TGTGCCAGTAGTATTTCCAACCAGGGGGGCCGGGATACGCAGTATTTT.

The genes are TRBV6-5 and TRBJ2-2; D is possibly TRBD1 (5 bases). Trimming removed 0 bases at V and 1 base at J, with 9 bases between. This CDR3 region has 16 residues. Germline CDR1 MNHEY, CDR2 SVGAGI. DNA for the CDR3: TGTGCCAGCAGTTACTCCCCAGGGCGGAACACCGGGGAGCTGTTTTTT. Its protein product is CASSYSPGRNTGELFF.

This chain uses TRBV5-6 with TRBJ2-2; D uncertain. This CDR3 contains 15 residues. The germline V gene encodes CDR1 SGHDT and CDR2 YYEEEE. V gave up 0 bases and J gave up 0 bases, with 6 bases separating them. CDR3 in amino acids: CASSLAQTNTGELFF. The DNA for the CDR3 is TGTGCCAGCAGCTTGGCCCAGACGAACACCGGGGAGCTGTTTTTT.

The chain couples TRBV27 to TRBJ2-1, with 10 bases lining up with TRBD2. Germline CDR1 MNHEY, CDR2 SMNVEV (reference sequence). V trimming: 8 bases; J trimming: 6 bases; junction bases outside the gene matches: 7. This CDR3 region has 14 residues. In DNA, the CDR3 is TGTGCCAGCTCCCGAAGGACTAGCGGCAATGAGCAGTTCTTC. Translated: CASSRRTSGNEQFF.

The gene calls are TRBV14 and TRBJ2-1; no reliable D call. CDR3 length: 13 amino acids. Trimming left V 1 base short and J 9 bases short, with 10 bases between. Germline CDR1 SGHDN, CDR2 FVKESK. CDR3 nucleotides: TGTGCCAGCAGCCAAGTGGCTAGACTTGAGCAGTTCTTC. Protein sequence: CASSQVARLEQFF.

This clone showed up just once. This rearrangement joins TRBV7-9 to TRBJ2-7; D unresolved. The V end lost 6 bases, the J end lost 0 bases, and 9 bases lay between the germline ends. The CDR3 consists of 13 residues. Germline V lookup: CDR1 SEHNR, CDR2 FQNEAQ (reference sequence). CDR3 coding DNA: TGTGCCAGCAGTCTCGGTAACTCCTACGAGCAGTACTTC. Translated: CASSLGNSYEQYF.

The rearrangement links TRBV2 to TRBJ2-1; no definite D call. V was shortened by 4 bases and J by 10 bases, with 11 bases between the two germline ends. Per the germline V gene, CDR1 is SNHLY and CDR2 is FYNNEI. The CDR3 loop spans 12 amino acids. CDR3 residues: CASSGLVSEQFF. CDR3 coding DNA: TGTGCCAGCAGTGGGTTGGTTTCAGAGCAGTTCTTC.

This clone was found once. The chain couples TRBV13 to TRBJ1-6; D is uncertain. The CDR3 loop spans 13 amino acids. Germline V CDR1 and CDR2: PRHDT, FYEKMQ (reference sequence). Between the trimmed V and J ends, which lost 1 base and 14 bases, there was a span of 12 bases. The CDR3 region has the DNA TGTGCCAGCAGCTTAGCTGGGGATTTGACCCTCCACTTT. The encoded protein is CASSLAGDLTLHF.

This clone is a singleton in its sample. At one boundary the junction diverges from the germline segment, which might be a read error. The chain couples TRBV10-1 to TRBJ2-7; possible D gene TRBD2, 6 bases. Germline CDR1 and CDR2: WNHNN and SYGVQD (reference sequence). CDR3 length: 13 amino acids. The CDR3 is CATLGDSTYEQYF. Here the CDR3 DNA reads TGTGCCACCCTAGGGGACTCTACTTACGAGCAGTACTTC.

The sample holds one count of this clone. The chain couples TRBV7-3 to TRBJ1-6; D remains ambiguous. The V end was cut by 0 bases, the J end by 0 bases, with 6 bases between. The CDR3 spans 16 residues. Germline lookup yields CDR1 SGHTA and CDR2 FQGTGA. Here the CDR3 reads CASSLTGSSYNSPLHF. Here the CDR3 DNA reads TGTGCCAGCAGCTTAACAGGGAGCTCCTATAATTCACCCCTCCACTTT.

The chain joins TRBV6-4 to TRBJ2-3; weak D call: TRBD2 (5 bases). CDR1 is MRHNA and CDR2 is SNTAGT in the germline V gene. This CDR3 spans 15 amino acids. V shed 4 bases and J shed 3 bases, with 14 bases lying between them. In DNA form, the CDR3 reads TGTGCCAGCAGTGGGGAGAGGGCCGGGACAGATACGCAGTATTTT. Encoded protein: CASSGERAGTDTQYF.

The CDR3 spells CASSLASSGGQETQYF. CDR3 bases: TGCGCCAGCAGCTTGGCCTCTAGCGGGGGGCAAGAGACCCAGTACTTC. The genes are TRBV5-1 and TRBJ2-5; TRBD2 agrees at 11 bases. In germline, CDR1 is SGHRS, CDR2 YFSETQ. After removal of 0 bases from V and 2 bases from J, the junction contained 3 bases not matched to a gene. This CDR3 is built from 16 residues. Drawing the rest from reference TRBV5-1 and TRBJ2-5, the complete variable domain is KAGVTQTPRYLIKTRGQQVTLSCSPISGHRSVSWYQQTPGQGLQFLFEYFSETQRNKGNFPGRFSGRQFSNSRSEMNVSTLELGDSALYLCASSLASSGGQETQYFGPGTRLLVL.

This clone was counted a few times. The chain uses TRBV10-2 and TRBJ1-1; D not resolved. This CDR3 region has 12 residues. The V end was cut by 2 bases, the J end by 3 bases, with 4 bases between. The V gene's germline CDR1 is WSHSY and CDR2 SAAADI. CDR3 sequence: CASSESDTEAFF. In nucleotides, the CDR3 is TGCGCCAGCAGTGAGAGCGACACTGAAGCTTTCTTT.

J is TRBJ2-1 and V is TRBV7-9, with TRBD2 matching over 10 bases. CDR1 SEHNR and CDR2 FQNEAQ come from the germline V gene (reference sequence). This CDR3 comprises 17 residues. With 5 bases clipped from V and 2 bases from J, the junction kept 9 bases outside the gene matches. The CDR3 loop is CASSIVAGGPAYNEQFF. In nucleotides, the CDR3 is TGTGCCAGCAGCATAGTAGCGGGAGGTCCCGCCTACAATGAGCAGTTCTTC. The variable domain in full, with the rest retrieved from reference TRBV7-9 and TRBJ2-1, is DTGVSQNPRHKITKRGQNVTFRCDPISEHNRLYWYRQTLGQGPEFLTYFQNEAQLEKSRLLSDRFSAERPKGSFSTLEIQRTEQGDSAMYLCASSIVAGGPAYNEQFFGPGTRLTVL.

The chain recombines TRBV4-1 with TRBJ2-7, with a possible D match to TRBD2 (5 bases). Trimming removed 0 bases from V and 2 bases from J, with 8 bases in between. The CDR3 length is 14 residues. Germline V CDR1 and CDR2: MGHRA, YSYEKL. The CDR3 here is CASSQELVAYEQYF. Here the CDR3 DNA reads TGCGCCAGCAGCCAAGAACTAGTGGCCTACGAGCAGTACTTC.